This T cell receptor (beta chain) was sequenced for a study of blood T cell repertoires in COVID-19. Overall study context: Acute and convalescent COVID-19 samples came from the United States, Italy and Spain. PBMCs, B-cell-depleted T cells, or T cells provided the cDNA or gDNA that made up the material.

Original processing notes: How many nucleated cells were present was estimated from reference gene primer amplification. The data were produced by immunoSEQ multiplex PCR, yet TCRdb's version contains in-frame clones alone and is incomplete. V, J and clone size were drawn from that table, and D and trimming were deduced from the DNA. The table has under 150,000 clones, around nine tenths seen once. The CDR3 runs 14 residues. Per germline, CDR1 SNHLY and CDR2 FYNNEI. V shed 6 bases and J shed 1 base, with 12 bases lying between them. The chain is built from TRBV2 and TRBJ1-1; D might be TRBD1 (5 bases). This clonotype was obtained from a man aged 50-60 years with active COVID-19. Sequences were obtained from peripheral blood. The CDR3 nucleotides read TGTGCCAGCAGGCTTATAGGACAGAACACTGAAGCTTTCTTT. Translating it yields CASRLIGQNTEAFF.